The present TCR beta chain was sequenced within a study of blood T cell repertoires in COVID-19. Overall study: Material from acute and convalescent COVID-19 was sourced from the United States, Italy and Spain. The cDNA or gDNA used as material had been derived from T cells, B-cell-depleted T cells, or PBMCs.

How the authors handled the data: Nucleated cell counts were estimated from reference gene primer amplification. The protocol was immunoSEQ multiplex PCR, while the TCRdb copy is restricted to in-frame clones and leaves out a portion. The V and J calls and clone size were taken over from that table, and D and trimming were inferred from the DNA. The sample shows fewer than 400,000 clones, more than 85% of them seen only once. Sequenced: peripheral blood. This sequence originates from a human donor in a cohort sampled during active COVID-19.

Written as DNA, the CDR3 is TGTGCCAGTAGTTTCAGGGGCTATGGCTACACCTTC. Its translation: CASSFRGYGYTF. This rearrangement joins TRBV19 to TRBJ1-2; a possible D gene is TRBD1 (6 bases). CDR3 size: 12 residues. V shed 5 bases and J shed 4 bases, with 8 bases lying between them. Germline V lookup: CDR1 LNHDA, CDR2 SQIVND (reference sequence).